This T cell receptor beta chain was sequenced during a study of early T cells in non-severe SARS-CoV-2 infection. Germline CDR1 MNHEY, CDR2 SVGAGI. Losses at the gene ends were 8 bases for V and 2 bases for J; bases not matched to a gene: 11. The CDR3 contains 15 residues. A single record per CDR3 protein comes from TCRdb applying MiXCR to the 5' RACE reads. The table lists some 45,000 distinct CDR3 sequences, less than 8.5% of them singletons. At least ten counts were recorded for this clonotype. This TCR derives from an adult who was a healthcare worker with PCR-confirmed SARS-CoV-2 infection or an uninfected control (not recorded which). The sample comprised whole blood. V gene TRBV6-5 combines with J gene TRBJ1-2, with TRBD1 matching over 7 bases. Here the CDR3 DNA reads TGTGCCAGCCGAGACAGGGTGGGATTCAACTATGGCTACACCTTC. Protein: CASRDRVGFNYGYTF.